This TCR beta chain is drawn from a study of blood T cells in healthy people across ages. Next came a second PCR, run for about 7 to 12 cycles, which used a sample-barcoded 5' primer along with a J-beta primer mix. TCRdb re-analysed the 5' RACE reads in MiXCR, keeping a single row per CDR3 protein. The sample carries about 570,000 distinct CDR3 sequences, about 27% recorded once. Germline V gene data show CDR1 as SGHRS and CDR2 as YFSETQ. With V trimmed by 1 base and J by 5 bases, 4 bases remained unmatched. The CDR3 extends over 14 amino acids. These records were also assigned to another study, of T cells of mothers and their children.

The chain employs TRBV5-1 and TRBJ1-2; 8 bases map to TRBD1. The sequencing input was blood. The TCR comes from a boy aged 2 to 10 in good health. CDR3 sequence (DNA): TGCGCCAGCAGCTTGTCCGACAGGGGATATGGCTACACCTTC. It yields the protein CASSLSDRGYGYTF.